The entry below describes one TCR beta chain. As originally analysed: Estimated nucleated cell counts came from reference gene primer amplification. Sequenced by immunoSEQ multiplex PCR; TCRdb stores in-frame clones only, minus some. The DNA was the basis for D and trimming; V, J and clone size are from that table. Here the sample spans roughly 200,000 clones, around 85% being singletons. This specimen comes from a study of blood T cell repertoires in COVID-19. Study as a whole: Material from acute and convalescent COVID-19 was sourced from the United States, Italy and Spain. T cells, B-cell-depleted T cells, or PBMCs supplied cDNA or gDNA.

Germline V lookup: CDR1 LGHDT, CDR2 YNNKEL (reference sequence). CDR3 size: 16 residues. The V gene end was trimmed by 0 bases and the J gene end by 3 bases; junction bases not matched to a gene: 3. The gene calls are TRBV3-1 (or the pseudogene TRBV3-2) and TRBJ2-2; 8 nucleotides line up with TRBD2. The sequencing sample was made of peripheral blood. This receptor was obtained from a woman aged 55-75 years with acute or convalescent COVID-19. The chain's CDR3 is CASSQDGRAYTGELFF. As DNA, the CDR3 is TGTGCCAGCAGCCAAGACGGGAGGGCCTACACCGGGGAGCTGTTTTTT.